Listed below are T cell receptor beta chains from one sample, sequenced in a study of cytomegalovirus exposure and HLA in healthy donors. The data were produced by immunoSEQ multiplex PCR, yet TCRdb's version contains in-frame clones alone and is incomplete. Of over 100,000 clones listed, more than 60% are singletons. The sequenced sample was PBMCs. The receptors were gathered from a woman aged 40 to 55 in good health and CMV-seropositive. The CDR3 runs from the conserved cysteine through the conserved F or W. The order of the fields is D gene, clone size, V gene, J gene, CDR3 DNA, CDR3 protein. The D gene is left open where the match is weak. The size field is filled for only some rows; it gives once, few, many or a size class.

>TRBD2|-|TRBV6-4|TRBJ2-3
TGTGCCAGCAGTAGGGACTACACAGATACGCAGTATTTT
CASSRDYTDTQYF
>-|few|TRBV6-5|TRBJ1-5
TGTGCCAGCAGTTACTCTGCAGGGGGCAATCAGCCCCAGCATTTT
CASSYSAGGNQPQHF
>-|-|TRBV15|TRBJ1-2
TGTGCCACCAGCAGAGAGGGCCCAGACGGCTATGGCTACACCTTC
CATSREGPDGYGYTF
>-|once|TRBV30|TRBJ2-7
TGTGCCTGGACAGGGTCATCGCCCGAGCAGTACTTC
CAWTGSSPEQYF
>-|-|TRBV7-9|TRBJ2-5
TGTGCCAGCAGCCCCCCGGTCGGGACCCAGTACTTC
CASSPPVGTQYF
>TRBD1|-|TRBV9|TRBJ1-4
TGTGCCAGCAGCGGAAGCAGGGGGCGGACTAATGAAAAACTGTTTTTT
CASSGSRGRTNEKLFF
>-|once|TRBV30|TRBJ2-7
TGTGCCTGGAGTCCAGGACACCTCGGGGGTTTTGCCTACGGGCAGTACTTC
CAWSPGHLGGFAYGQYF
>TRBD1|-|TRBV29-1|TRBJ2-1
TGCAGCGAGACAGGGTTGGACAATGAGCAGTTCTTC
CSETGLDNEQFF
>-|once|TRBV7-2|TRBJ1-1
TGTGCCAGCAGCCCAAGACTGTCGAACACTGAAGCTTTCTTT
CASSPRLSNTEAFF
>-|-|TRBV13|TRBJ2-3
TGTGCCAGCAGCCAAAGGGACATCTGGGACACAGATACGCAGTATTTT
CASSQRDIWDTDTQYF
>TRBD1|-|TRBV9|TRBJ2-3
TGTGCCAGCAGCGTAGGAGGGGGCGATTGGAATACGCAGTATTTT
CASSVGGGDWNTQYF
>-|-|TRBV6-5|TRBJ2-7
TGTGCCACTCGACTCCTAAACGAGCAGTACTTC
CATRLLNEQYF
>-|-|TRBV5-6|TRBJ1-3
TGTGCCAGCAGCGTGGGTTCGGGGAGGAACACCATATATTTT
CASSVGSGRNTIYF
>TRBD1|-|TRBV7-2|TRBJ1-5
TGTGCCAGCAGCTCCCAGGCAGGGGGCTTAAATCAGCCCCAGCATTTT
CASSSQAGGLNQPQHF
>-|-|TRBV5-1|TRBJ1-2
TGCGCCAGCAGCAGAAACCAGGCCTCTCTGCCCAATGGCTACACCTTC
CASSRNQASLPNGYTF
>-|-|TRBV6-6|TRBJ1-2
TGTGCCAGCAGTTACTCGCCAGTCTCCTATGGCTACACCTTC
CASSYSPVSYGYTF